The rows below give T cell receptor beta chains drawn from one sample of a study of blood T cells in healthy people across ages. TCRdb re-analysed the 5' RACE reads in MiXCR, keeping a single row per CDR3 protein. This sample has approximately 1,000,000 distinct CDR3 sequences, with 40% to 45% found just once. The sample taken for sequencing was blood. These receptors all come from a woman aged 55-69 years in good health. The CDR3 runs from the conserved cysteine through the conserved F or W. D genes are given only for firm matches. A clone size is listed for some rows: how often the clone was seen (once, few, many), or a class if it is expanded.

abundance: few; j_gene: TRBJ2-4; v_gene: TRBV3-1; d_gene: TRBD2; CDR3nt: TGTGCCAGCAGCCAAGTTACGAGCGGGAGTCAGGCCAAAAACATTCAGTACTTC; CDR3aa: CASSQVTSGSQAKNIQYF
abundance: -; j_gene: TRBJ2-5; v_gene: TRBV5-1; d_gene: -; CDR3nt: TGCGCCAGCAGCTGGACCGGGGAAAAGAAGGAGACCCAGTACTTC; CDR3aa: CASSWTGEKKETQYF
abundance: few; j_gene: TRBJ2-3; v_gene: TRBV6-5; d_gene: -; CDR3nt: TGTGCCAGCCGAAAAGGGGGGTACACAGATACGCAGTATTTT; CDR3aa: CASRKGGYTDTQYF
abundance: few; j_gene: TRBJ2-4; v_gene: TRBV20-1; d_gene: -; CDR3nt: TGCAGTGCTACTCCTGGTCTAGCCAAAAACATTCAGTACTTC; CDR3aa: CSATPGLAKNIQYF
abundance: -; j_gene: TRBJ2-5; v_gene: TRBV5-1; d_gene: TRBD2; CDR3nt: TGCGCCAGCCAACAGGGTAGCGGGAGTAGAGAGACCCAGTACTTC; CDR3aa: CASQQGSGSRETQYF
abundance: -; j_gene: TRBJ1-1; v_gene: TRBV3-1; d_gene: -; CDR3nt: TGTGCCAGCAGTAGTAATCCTGGCCGCCCTGAAGCTTTCTTT; CDR3aa: CASSSNPGRPEAFF
abundance: -; j_gene: TRBJ2-1; v_gene: TRBV6-5; d_gene: -; CDR3nt: TGTGCCAGCAGTTACGGGGATGGTGAGCAGTTCTTC; CDR3aa: CASSYGDGEQFF
abundance: -; j_gene: TRBJ1-1; v_gene: TRBV13; d_gene: -; CDR3nt: TGTGCCAGCAGCCGTACGCAGAACACTGAAGCTTTCTTT; CDR3aa: CASSRTQNTEAFF
abundance: many; j_gene: TRBJ2-5; v_gene: TRBV28; d_gene: -; CDR3nt: TGTGCCAGCAGTTTAACGAGAGAGTCGGGGGAAGGAATTTGGGAGACCCAGTACTTC; CDR3aa: CASSLTRESGEGIWETQYF
abundance: once; j_gene: TRBJ2-7; v_gene: TRBV9; d_gene: TRBD2; CDR3nt: TGTGCCAGCTCGATCGGGACTAGGGTGAATGAGCAGTACTTC; CDR3aa: CASSIGTRVNEQYF
abundance: once; j_gene: TRBJ2-1; v_gene: TRBV5-1; d_gene: -; CDR3nt: TGCGCCAGCAGCTGGACAGAGAGCTCCTACAATGCGCAGTTCTTC; CDR3aa: CASSWTESSYNAQFF
abundance: few; j_gene: TRBJ2-4; v_gene: TRBV4-1; d_gene: TRBD2; CDR3nt: TGCGCCAGCAGCCCTCAGGGACTAGCGGGAGGGCGGGATTTCAACATTCAGTACTTC; CDR3aa: CASSPQGLAGGRDFNIQYF
abundance: -; j_gene: TRBJ2-7; v_gene: TRBV5-4; d_gene: TRBD1; CDR3nt: TGTGCCAGCAGCTCCGATTGGGCCGGACAGGGGGATACCTACGAGCAGTACTTC; CDR3aa: CASSSDWAGQGDTYEQYF
abundance: -; j_gene: TRBJ2-7; v_gene: TRBV3-1; d_gene: TRBD2; CDR3nt: TGTGCCAGCAGCTCCATAGCGGGAGGCCCCGCTGAGCAGTACTTC; CDR3aa: CASSSIAGGPAEQYF
abundance: few; j_gene: TRBJ1-4; v_gene: TRBV9; d_gene: TRBD1; CDR3nt: TGTGCCAGCAGCGAGACAGGGTTGGCTAATGAAAAACTGTTTTTT; CDR3aa: CASSETGLANEKLFF
abundance: -; j_gene: TRBJ1-1; v_gene: TRBV2; d_gene: -; CDR3nt: TGTGCCAGCAGTGCTACGAACACTGAAGCTTTCTTT; CDR3aa: CASSATNTEAFF
abundance: few; j_gene: TRBJ1-2; v_gene: TRBV29-1; d_gene: -; CDR3nt: TGCAGCGCCATCTATGGCTACACCTTC; CDR3aa: CSAIYGYTF
abundance: few; j_gene: TRBJ2-1; v_gene: TRBV27; d_gene: -; CDR3nt: TGTGCCAGCAGTTTTTCGGTGGGGACCCCGTTCTTC; CDR3aa: CASSFSVGTPFF
abundance: few; j_gene: TRBJ2-1; v_gene: TRBV29-1; d_gene: -; CDR3nt: TGCAGCGTTGTCCTCAACAACGGGCTAATCTATGAGCAGTTCTTC; CDR3aa: CSVVLNNGLIYEQFF
abundance: few; j_gene: TRBJ2-1; v_gene: TRBV28; d_gene: -; CDR3nt: TGTGCCAGCAGTTTGCAAGCGGACGGAGCTGAGCAGTTCTTC; CDR3aa: CASSLQADGAEQFF
abundance: -; j_gene: TRBJ2-3; v_gene: TRBV10-3; d_gene: -; CDR3nt: TGTGCCATCCAAGGGGCCGGGCGACCAGATACGCAGTATTTT; CDR3aa: CAIQGAGRPDTQYF
abundance: many; j_gene: TRBJ2-1; v_gene: TRBV12-3/TRBV12-4; d_gene: -; CDR3nt: TGTGCCAGCAGTTTCTTCTCTCCAAATGAGCAGTTCTTC; CDR3aa: CASSFFSPNEQFF
abundance: -; j_gene: TRBJ2-7; v_gene: TRBV20-1; d_gene: -; CDR3nt: TGCAGTGCACCAGCGAGCTCCTACGAGCAGTACTTC; CDR3aa: CSAPASSYEQYF
abundance: once; j_gene: TRBJ2-1; v_gene: TRBV3-1; d_gene: TRBD1; CDR3nt: TGTGCCAGCAGTCCGACAGGGGACGACCACAATGAGCGGTTCTTC; CDR3aa: CASSPTGDDHNERFF
abundance: -; j_gene: TRBJ2-3; v_gene: TRBV5-5; d_gene: TRBD2; CDR3nt: TGTGCCAGCAGCTTCCGGACTAGCGTGGATACGCAGTATTTT; CDR3aa: CASSFRTSVDTQYF
abundance: -; j_gene: TRBJ2-1; v_gene: TRBV7-6; d_gene: TRBD2; CDR3nt: TGTGCCAGCGGCTCCAATACCCGTCGGCTAGCGGCATCCTACAATGAGCAGTTCTTC; CDR3aa: CASGSNTRRLAASYNEQFF
abundance: -; j_gene: TRBJ2-3; v_gene: TRBV7-2; d_gene: TRBD1; CDR3nt: TGTGCCAGCAGCTTGGACAGGGGCCCGCAGTATTTT; CDR3aa: CASSLDRGPQYF
abundance: -; j_gene: TRBJ2-1; v_gene: TRBV24-1; d_gene: -; CDR3nt: TGTGCCACCAGCCAACGCAATGAGCAGTTCTTC; CDR3aa: CATSQRNEQFF
abundance: -; j_gene: TRBJ1-6; v_gene: TRBV20-1; d_gene: -; CDR3nt: TGCAGTGCTAGAGATCCGGGGCGTAATTCACCCCTCCACTTT; CDR3aa: CSARDPGRNSPLHF
abundance: -; j_gene: TRBJ2-5; v_gene: TRBV3-1; d_gene: -; CDR3nt: TGTGCCAGCAGCCATGGCTACCAAGAGACCCAGTACTTC; CDR3aa: CASSHGYQETQYF
abundance: -; j_gene: TRBJ1-4; v_gene: TRBV20-1; d_gene: -; CDR3nt: TGCAGTGCTAGGGTTGGCGGTTCTAATGAAAAACTGTTTTTT; CDR3aa: CSARVGGSNEKLFF
abundance: -; j_gene: TRBJ2-3; v_gene: TRBV14; d_gene: TRBD1; CDR3nt: TGTGCCAGCAGCCAACGGTACAGGGGGATTATTGGAGGCACAGATACGCAGTATTTT; CDR3aa: CASSQRYRGIIGGTDTQYF
abundance: -; j_gene: TRBJ2-7; v_gene: TRBV28; d_gene: -; CDR3nt: TGTGCCAGCAGTTTAATGGCGCACAATGTGCAGTACTTC; CDR3aa: CASSLMAHNVQYF
abundance: -; j_gene: TRBJ2-1; v_gene: TRBV20-1; d_gene: TRBD2; CDR3nt: TGCAGTGCCAATAGCGGGAGGGGCTTTAATGAGCAGTTCTTC; CDR3aa: CSANSGRGFNEQFF
abundance: -; j_gene: TRBJ2-7; v_gene: TRBV12-3/TRBV12-4; d_gene: -; CDR3nt: TGTGCCAGCACCGAAGGAGCGGGCCGTAACTCCTACGAGCAGTACTTC; CDR3aa: CASTEGAGRNSYEQYF